This T cell receptor (beta chain) originates from a study of T-cell memory formation after mild COVID-19 (dated by TCRdb to the early 2020s). For the study in its entirety: TCR sequence clusters from the two donors were found to be largely donor specific. T-cell clones expanding and contracting after mild COVID-19 in two donors were tracked by longitudinal TCRalpha and TCRbeta repertoire sequencing. Two young, previously healthy adult volunteers made up the cohort, one male and one female. The research as a whole found: Clones contracting from day 15 to 85 had balanced CD4/CD8 phenotypes, while a second wave expanding from day 15 to 37 was biased towards CD4+. SARS-CoV-2 specificity of the second-wave clones peaking on day 37 was not confirmed. Only two mild cases were covered in the study, and larger cohorts including severe cases with pre-infection samples were considered necessary. The detection of some responding clones in pre-infection memory suggests that pre-existing cross-reactive memory T cells joined the SARS-CoV-2 response. Contracting CD4+ clones appeared mostly in the CM and EM memory subsets, whereas CD8+ clones were enriched in EMRA.

In regard to this clonotype: Which antigen it targets is not known. No much larger clone is present one base from it, and per-base qualities are unavailable.

PBMCs were isolated by Ficoll-Paque density gradient centrifugation. This sample was sequenced with an Illumina NovaSeq 6000. Using 5'RACE with constant-segment primers, TCRalpha and TCRbeta cDNA libraries were constructed, with sample barcodes and unique molecular identifiers added in the process. RNA was extracted from every sample with Trizol reagent. Library amplification was performed in two PCR steps, and a second sample barcode and Illumina TruSeq adapters were introduced in the second step. Libraries were sequenced on an Illumina NovaSeq with 2 x 150 bp paired-end reads. The source study handled its data this way. Reads were demultiplexed and collapsed into UMI-guided consensus sequences with migec v1.2.7. Using mixcr v2.1.11, UMI consensuses were aligned to TRA and TRB V and J templates and then assembled into clonotypes. A clonotype was counted as expanded or contracted only if both edgeR and NoisET called the change significant, with noise models trained on biological replicates. edgeR calls used a false discovery rate-adjusted p below 0.01 and a log2 fold-change threshold of 1. As an exploratory analysis of dynamics, PCA with hierarchical clustering was applied to max-normalized trajectories of the 1000 most abundant clonotypes. Separately sequenced CD4+ and CD8+ repertoires were used to assign the CD4 or CD8 phenotype of responding clones. The public sequencing data were trimmed at Q25 with fastp and processed into clonotypes with MiXCR by TCRdb, which kept only in-frame beta chains. CDR3 protein duplicates are merged, each entry listing the most common genes and DNA. These V and J calls originate from TCRdb's pipeline instead of the authors' own analysis. Counted in this sample were under 300,000 distinct CDR3 sequences; about 15% of them appeared once. The ten largest make up around 3.8% of the sample.

The trim is 5 bases for V and 10 bases for J, with a gap of 9 bases between the germline ends. The germline V gene yields SQVTM for CDR1 and ANQGSEA for CDR2. The CDR3 holds 10 amino acids from the cysteine to the phenylalanine. The CDR3 DNA has 30 bases and is translated from base 1. Sequencing used PBMCs or a T cell subset sorted from them (not recorded which). The V and J genes are TRBV29-1 and TRBJ2-1; the D segment cannot be called with confidence. The TCR sequence derives from a man between 18 and 29 years old who had mild COVID-19 (a few samples of this study predate the infection). The sample titles of this study are shuffled in the database, so cell type and time point are left out; the donor was told from shared clones. DNA sequence: TGCAGCGTTAACGCAGGAGAGCAGTTCTTC. Translated, it reads CSVNAGEQFF.